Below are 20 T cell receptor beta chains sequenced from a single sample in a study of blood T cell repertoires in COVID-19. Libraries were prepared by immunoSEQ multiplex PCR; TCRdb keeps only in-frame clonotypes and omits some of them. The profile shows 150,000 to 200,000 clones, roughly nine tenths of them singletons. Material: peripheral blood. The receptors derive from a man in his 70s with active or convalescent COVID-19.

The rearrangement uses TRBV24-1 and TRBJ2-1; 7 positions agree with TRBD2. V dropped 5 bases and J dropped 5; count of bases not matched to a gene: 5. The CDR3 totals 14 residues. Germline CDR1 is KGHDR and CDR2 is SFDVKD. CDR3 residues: CATSVASGHNEQFF. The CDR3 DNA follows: TGTGCCACCAGTGTCGCTAGCGGACACAATGAGCAGTTCTTC.

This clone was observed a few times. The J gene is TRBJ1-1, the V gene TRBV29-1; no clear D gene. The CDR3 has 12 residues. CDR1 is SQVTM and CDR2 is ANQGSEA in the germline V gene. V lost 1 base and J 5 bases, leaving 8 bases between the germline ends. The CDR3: CSVEGLATEAFF. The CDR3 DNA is TGCAGCGTTGAAGGCCTAGCGACTGAAGCTTTCTTT.

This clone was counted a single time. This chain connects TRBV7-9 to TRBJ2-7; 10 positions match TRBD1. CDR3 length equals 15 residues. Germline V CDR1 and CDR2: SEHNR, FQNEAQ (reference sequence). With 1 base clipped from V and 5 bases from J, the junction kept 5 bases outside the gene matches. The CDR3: CASSLVGQGVDEQYF. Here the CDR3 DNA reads TGTGCCAGCAGCTTAGTAGGACAGGGGGTAGACGAGCAGTACTTC.

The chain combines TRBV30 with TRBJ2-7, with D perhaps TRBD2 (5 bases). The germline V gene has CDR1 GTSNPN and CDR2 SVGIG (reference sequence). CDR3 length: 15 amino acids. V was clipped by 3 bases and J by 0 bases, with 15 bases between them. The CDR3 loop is CAWRGPRLSSYEQYF. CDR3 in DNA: TGTGCCTGGAGAGGGCCCCGACTAAGCTCCTACGAGCAGTACTTC.

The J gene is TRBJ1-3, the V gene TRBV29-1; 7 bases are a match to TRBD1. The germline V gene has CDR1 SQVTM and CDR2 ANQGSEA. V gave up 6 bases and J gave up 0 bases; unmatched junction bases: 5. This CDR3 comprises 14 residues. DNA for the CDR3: TGCAGCGTAGCAGGGGGACTCTCTGGAAACACCATATATTTT. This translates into CSVAGGLSGNTIYF.

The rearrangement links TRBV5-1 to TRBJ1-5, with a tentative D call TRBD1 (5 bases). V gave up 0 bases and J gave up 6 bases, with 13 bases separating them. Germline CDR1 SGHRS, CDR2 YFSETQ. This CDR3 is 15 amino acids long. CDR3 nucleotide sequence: TGCGCCAGCAGCTTGGATGCGGGGGTGGGTCAGCCCCAGCATTTT. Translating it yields CASSLDAGVGQPQHF.

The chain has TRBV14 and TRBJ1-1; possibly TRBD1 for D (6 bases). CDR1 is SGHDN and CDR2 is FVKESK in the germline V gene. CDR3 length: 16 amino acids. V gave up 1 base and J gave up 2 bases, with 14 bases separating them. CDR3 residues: CASSQAPGHLNTEAFF. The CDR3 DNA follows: TGTGCCAGCAGCCAAGCACCGGGACACCTAAACACTGAAGCTTTCTTT.

The CDR3 is CAGWGAGANVLTF. CDR3 DNA: TGTGCCGGCTGGGGGGCTGGGGCCAACGTCCTGACTTTC. The chain has TRBV7-9 and TRBJ2-6; TRBD2 might be the D (6 bases). The CDR3 has 13 amino acids. Between the trimmed V and J ends, which lost 11 bases and 2 bases, there was a span of 10 bases. Germline CDR1 SEHNR, CDR2 FQNEAQ (reference sequence).

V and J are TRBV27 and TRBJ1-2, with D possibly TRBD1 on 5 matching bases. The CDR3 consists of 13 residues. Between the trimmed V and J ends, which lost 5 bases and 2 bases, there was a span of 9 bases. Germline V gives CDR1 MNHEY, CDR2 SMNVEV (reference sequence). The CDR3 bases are TGTGCCAGCAGTCGGGGGACCAACTATGGCTACACCTTC. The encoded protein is CASSRGTNYGYTF.

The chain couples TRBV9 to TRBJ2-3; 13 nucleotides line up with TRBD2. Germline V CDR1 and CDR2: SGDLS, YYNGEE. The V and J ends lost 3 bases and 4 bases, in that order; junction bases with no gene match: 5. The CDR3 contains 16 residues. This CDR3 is CASSARLAGGADTQYF. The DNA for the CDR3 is TGTGCCAGCAGCGCCCGACTAGCGGGAGGAGCAGATACGCAGTATTTT.

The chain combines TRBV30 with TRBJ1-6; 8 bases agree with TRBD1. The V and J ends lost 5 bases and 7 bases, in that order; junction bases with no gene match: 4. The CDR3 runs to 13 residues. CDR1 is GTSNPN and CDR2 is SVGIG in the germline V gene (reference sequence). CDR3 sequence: CAWGGQANSPLHF. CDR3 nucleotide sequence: TGTGCCTGGGGGGGACAGGCAAATTCACCCCTCCACTTT.

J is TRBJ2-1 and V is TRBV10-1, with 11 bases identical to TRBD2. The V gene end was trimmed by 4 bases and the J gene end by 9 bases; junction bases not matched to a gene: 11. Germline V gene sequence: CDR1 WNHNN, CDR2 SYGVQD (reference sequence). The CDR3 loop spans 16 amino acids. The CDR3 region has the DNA TGCGCCAGCAGTGGAGGGATAGCGGGAGGGCGCGGTGAGCAGTTCTTC. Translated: CASSGGIAGGRGEQFF.

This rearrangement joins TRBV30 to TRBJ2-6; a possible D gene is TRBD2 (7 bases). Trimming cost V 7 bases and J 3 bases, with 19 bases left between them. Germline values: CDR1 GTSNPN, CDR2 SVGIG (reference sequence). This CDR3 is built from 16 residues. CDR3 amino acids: CALDGGAPGGANVLTF. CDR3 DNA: TGTGCCTTGGATGGGGGGGCCCCAGGTGGGGCCAACGTCCTGACTTTC.

CDR3 DNA: TGTGCCAGCAGCCAAGATCGTGGGGCCGAAGCTTTCTTT. It is translated as CASSQDRGAEAFF. The chain has TRBV3-1 (or the pseudogene TRBV3-2) and TRBJ1-1; D might be TRBD1 (5 bases). The germline V gene encodes CDR1 LGHDT and CDR2 YNNKEL (reference sequence). This CDR3 region has 13 residues. V shed 0 bases and J shed 8 bases, with 10 bases lying between them.

The CDR3 DNA reads as TGCGCCAGCAGTGCAGGGGGATCCGGGGAGCTGTTTTTT. Its protein product is CASSAGGSGELFF. The chain links TRBV10-2 to TRBJ2-2; 7 bases are a match to TRBD1. The CDR3 runs 13 residues. The germline V gene encodes CDR1 WSHSY and CDR2 SAAADI. Trimming cost V 4 bases and J 6 bases; bases outside gene matches: 2.

CDR3 loop: CASSPSGGMSDTQYF. DNA of the CDR3: TGTGCCAGCAGCCCCAGTGGAGGGATGTCAGATACGCAGTATTTT. The rearrangement joins TRBV11-3 to TRBJ2-3, with TRBD2 as a possible D gene (6 bases). Germline CDR1 and CDR2: SGHNT and YENEEA. The V end lost 5 bases, the J end lost 4 bases, and 16 bases lay between the germline ends. The CDR3 is made up of 15 amino acids.

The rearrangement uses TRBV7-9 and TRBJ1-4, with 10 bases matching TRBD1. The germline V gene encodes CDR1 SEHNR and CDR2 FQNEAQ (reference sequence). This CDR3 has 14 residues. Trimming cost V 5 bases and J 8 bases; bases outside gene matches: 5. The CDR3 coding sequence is TGTGCCAGCAGCCCCGGACAGGGGGGAGAAAAACTGTTTTTT. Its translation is CASSPGQGGEKLFF.

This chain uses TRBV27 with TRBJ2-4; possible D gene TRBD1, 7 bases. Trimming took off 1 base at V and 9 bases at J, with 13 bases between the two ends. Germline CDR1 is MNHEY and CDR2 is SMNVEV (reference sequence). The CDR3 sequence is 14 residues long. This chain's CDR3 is CASSLYRGAGIQYF. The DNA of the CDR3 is TGTGCCAGCAGTTTATACAGGGGAGCGGGCATTCAGTACTTC.

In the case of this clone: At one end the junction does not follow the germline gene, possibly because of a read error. The CDR3 here is CARSLRGGSGANVLTF. The CDR3 DNA reads as TGCGCCCGCAGCTTAAGGGGGGGCTCTGGGGCCAACGTCCTGACTTTC. The chain recombines TRBV5-1 with TRBJ2-6; possibly TRBD2 for D (7 bases). Germline V gene data show CDR1 as SGHRS and CDR2 as YFSETQ. The CDR3 runs 16 residues.

The CDR3 reads CASSTGTAIYGYTF. CDR3 DNA: TGTGCCAGCAGCACCGGGACAGCAATATATGGCTACACCTTC. The gene calls are TRBV6-5 and TRBJ1-2, with 7 positions matching TRBD1. CDR3 size: 14 residues. Trimming at V came to 6 bases and at J to 5 bases, leaving 9 bases not matched to a gene. Germline V gene data show CDR1 as MNHEY and CDR2 as SVGAGI.